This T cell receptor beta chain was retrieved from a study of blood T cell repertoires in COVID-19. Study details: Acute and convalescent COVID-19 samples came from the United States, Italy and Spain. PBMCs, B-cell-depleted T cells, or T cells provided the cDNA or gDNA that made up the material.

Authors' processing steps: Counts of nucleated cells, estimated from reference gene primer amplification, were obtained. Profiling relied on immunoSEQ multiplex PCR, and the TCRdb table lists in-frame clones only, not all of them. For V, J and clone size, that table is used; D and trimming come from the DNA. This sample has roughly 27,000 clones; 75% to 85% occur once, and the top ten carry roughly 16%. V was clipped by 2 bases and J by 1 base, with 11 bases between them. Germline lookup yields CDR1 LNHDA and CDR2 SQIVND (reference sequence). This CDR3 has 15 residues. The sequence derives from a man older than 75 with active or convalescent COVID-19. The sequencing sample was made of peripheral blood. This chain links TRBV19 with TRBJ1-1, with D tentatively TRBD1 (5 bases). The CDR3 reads CASSINLGGNTEAFF. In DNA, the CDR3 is TGTGCCAGTAGTATAAACCTGGGGGGGAACACTGAAGCTTTCTTT.